Below, 18 T cell receptor beta chains from the same sample are listed, as sequenced in a study of shared clonotypes between healthy human individuals. The method was immunoSEQ multiplex PCR; TCRdb's version includes in-frame clones alone and lacks a portion of them. The data hold about 2.4 million clones, with more than 80% observed a single time. Specimen: naive CD4+ T cells sorted from blood. Subset in this sample: CD45RA+ positively selected. The receptors derive from a man between 18 and 35 years old in good health.

The chain carries TRBV11-3 and TRBJ2-1; 7 nucleotides line up with TRBD1. Per the germline V gene, CDR1 is SGHNT and CDR2 is YENEEA. The CDR3 has 15 amino acids. The junction had 4 bases not matched to a gene; V was cut back by 1 base and J by 4 bases. The CDR3 loop reads CASSLGQGVYNEQFF. The CDR3 region has the DNA TGTGCCAGCAGCTTAGGACAGGGAGTTTACAATGAGCAGTTCTTC.

The chain couples TRBV19 to TRBJ1-2; D might be TRBD1 (5 bases). With 7 bases removed from V and 2 bases from J, the gap between germline ends came to 17 bases. Germline CDR1 and CDR2: LNHDA and SQIVND (reference sequence). The CDR3 is 15 residues long. CDR3 region: CASKEEGLTNYGYTF. As DNA, the CDR3 is TGTGCCAGTAAGGAGGAGGGACTCACCAACTATGGCTACACCTTC.

The chain combines TRBV19 with TRBJ2-1; the D gene is possibly TRBD2 (6 bases). The V gene lost 10 bases and the J gene lost 3 bases, with 19 bases spanning the gap. CDR1 and CDR2 from the germline V gene are LNHDA and SQIVND (reference sequence). This CDR3 has 15 residues. The CDR3 nucleotides are TGTGCCACTCGCCTATCCCTCGGGGGCTACAATGAGCAGTTCTTC. Translated: CATRLSLGGYNEQFF.

The chain uses TRBV7-2 and TRBJ1-3, with 9 bases that match TRBD1. Losses at the gene ends were 5 bases for V and 0 bases for J; bases not matched to a gene: 2. CDR1 and CDR2 (germline): SGHTA, FQGNSA. CDR3 length equals 15 residues. CDR3 region: CASSKGQGSGNTIYF. For the CDR3, the DNA is TGTGCCAGCAGCAAGGGACAGGGCTCTGGAAACACCATATATTTT.

CDR3 coding DNA: TGTGCCAGCAGGCCCGGAGGAATCACCGGGGAGCTGTTTTTT. It translates to CASRPGGITGELFF. J is TRBJ2-2 and V is TRBV11-2, with a possible D match to TRBD2 (5 bases). Trimming pared 6 bases from V and 4 bases from J, leaving 12 bases between. CDR1 and CDR2 (germline): SGHAT, FQNNGV. This CDR3 region has 14 residues.

The sample holds a few counts of this clone. CDR3 region: CSAADSSYEQYF. As DNA, the CDR3 is TGCAGCGCCGCGGACAGCTCCTACGAGCAGTACTTC. This rearrangement joins TRBV29-1 to TRBJ2-7, with a tentative D call TRBD1 (6 bases). Germline V gives CDR1 SQVTM, CDR2 ANQGSEA. The CDR3 consists of 12 residues. V lost 7 bases, J lost 0 bases, and 10 bases lay in between.

J is TRBJ2-5 and V is TRBV5-1; D unclear. CDR1 is SGHRS and CDR2 is YFSETQ in the germline V gene. Trimming stripped 0 bases from V and 4 bases from J, with 10 bases between. CDR3 length equals 14 residues. In DNA form, the CDR3 reads TGCGCCAGCAGCTTGGGTGCTTTCCCAGAGACCCAGTACTTC. Its translation is CASSLGAFPETQYF.

This clone occurred a few times. The chain couples TRBV4-2 to TRBJ1-6; no firm D call. Germline CDR1 is LGHNA and CDR2 is YNFKEQ. Deletions cut 0 bases from V and 7 bases from J, with 19 bases between. The CDR3 length is 18 residues. CDR3 sequence reads: CASSQEGSQAGGNSPLHF. The CDR3 DNA is TGTGCCAGCAGCCAAGAAGGGTCGCAGGCTGGCGGCAATTCACCCCTCCACTTT.

This clone turned up a few times. The rearrangement links TRBV29-1 to TRBJ1-1, with 10 bases lining up with TRBD1. The germline V gene encodes CDR1 SQVTM and CDR2 ANQGSEA. This CDR3 is built from 14 residues. CDR3 in DNA: TGCAGTACCGACAGGGGGCTTGGGTACACTGAAGCTTTCTTT. Amino acids: CSTDRGLGYTEAFF.

The gene calls are TRBV4-3 and TRBJ2-1; D may be TRBD2 (5 bases). In germline, CDR1 is LGHNA, CDR2 YSLEER. The germline V and J ends were trimmed by 0 bases and 7 bases, with 10 bases remaining between them. This CDR3 comprises 14 residues. The CDR3 DNA is TGCGCCAGCAGCCAAGATCTAGGGAGAAATGAGCAGTTCTTC. This gives the protein CASSQDLGRNEQFF.

On this clone: Within the sample, other DNA sequences also encode this same CDR3. The chain's CDR3 is CASSPPGIQETQYF. In nucleotides, the CDR3 is TGTGCCAGCTCTCCCCCCGGGATACAAGAGACCCAGTACTTC. The J gene is TRBJ2-5, the V gene TRBV18; D is possibly TRBD2 (5 bases). The germline gives CDR1 KGHSH, CDR2 LQKENI. V lost 6 bases to trimming and J lost 2 bases, with 13 bases between them. The CDR3 extends over 14 amino acids.

DNA for the CDR3: TGTGCCAGCAGCCATGATGCAGGGTTAACAGATACGCAGTATTTT. As protein: CASSHDAGLTDTQYF. This sequence joins TRBV5-4 and TRBJ2-3, with D possibly matching TRBD1 (5 bases). Trimming removed 4 bases from V and 3 bases from J, with 15 bases in between. Germline CDR1 is SGHNT and CDR2 is YYREEE (reference sequence). This CDR3 contains 15 residues.

The V gene is TRBV4-3, the J gene TRBJ2-5; 10 nucleotides line up with TRBD2. V lost 0 bases to trimming and J lost 10 bases; unmatched junction nucleotides: 5. The CDR3 runs to 14 residues. The germline V gene encodes CDR1 LGHNA and CDR2 YSLEER. CDR3 amino acids: CASSQEKREGIQYF. In DNA form, the CDR3 reads TGCGCCAGCAGCCAAGAAAAGCGGGAGGGAATCCAGTACTTC.

This rearrangement joins TRBV6-1 to TRBJ2-6; possible D gene TRBD1, 5 bases. Trimming cost V 0 bases and J 2 bases, with 5 bases left between them. Looked up from germline, CDR1 is MNHNS and CDR2 is SASEGT. CDR3 length equals 15 residues. The CDR3 spells CASSEAQAGANVLTF. The CDR3 DNA sequence: TGTGCCAGCAGTGAAGCACAGGCTGGGGCCAACGTCCTGACTTTC.

The V call is TRBV6-5, the J call TRBJ2-3; no firm D call. Trimming removed 6 bases from V and 7 bases from J, with 8 bases in between. This CDR3 is built from 11 residues. The germline CDR1 and CDR2 sequences are MNHEY and SVGAGI. DNA for the CDR3: TGTGCCAGCAGGGACCCTTATACGCAGTATTTT. Translating it yields CASRDPYTQYF.

V gene TRBV5-4 combines with J gene TRBJ1-2; TRBD1 might be the D (6 bases). In germline, CDR1 is SGHNT, CDR2 YYREEE (reference sequence). The CDR3 spans 14 residues. Trimming shortened V by 4 bases and J by 4 bases, and 14 bases separated the two germline ends. Here the CDR3 DNA reads TGTGCCAGCAGCCGACCCGGGACAAGCTATGGCTACACCTTC. Translating it yields CASSRPGTSYGYTF.

This chain links TRBV5-1 with TRBJ2-7; 8 bases fit TRBD1. V gave up 0 bases and J gave up 4 bases; unmatched junction bases: 18. Looked up from germline, CDR1 is SGHRS and CDR2 is YFSETQ. The CDR3 covers 19 residues. The CDR3 bases are TGCGCCAGCAGCTTGGTCGGGACAGGTCTACAGGGCAGGAGGTACGAGCAGTACTTC. This codes for CASSLVGTGLQGRRYEQYF.

V usage is TRBV6-4 and J usage is TRBJ1-1, with D hard to call. Germline loops: CDR1 MRHNA, CDR2 SNTAGT. This CDR3 is 11 amino acids long. In nucleotides, the CDR3 is TGTGCTACCAGAAGCGGGACTGAAGCTTTCTTT. Its translation is CATRSGTEAFF.